This T cell receptor (beta chain) was observed in a study of spatial heterogeneity in lung cancer. Time point indicated: sample taken at primary tumor resection. At least ten counts were recorded for this clonotype. Its antigen remains unknown. Study results and caveats: Expanded TCRs that were ubiquitous or regional had counts tracking ubiquitous and regional nonsynonymous mutations, respectively. The study found that expanded intratumoral alpha and beta TCR counts tracked tumor mutation counts.

Trimming cost V 0 bases and J 6 bases, with 11 bases left between them. This CDR3 region has 13 residues. Germline V lookup: CDR1 DFQATT, CDR2 SNEGSKA (reference sequence). MiXCR, applied by TCRdb to the 5' RACE reads, yields one record per CDR3 protein. Of 9,500 to 12,000 distinct CDR3 sequences listed, around an eighth are singletons. This rearrangement joins TRBV20-1 to TRBJ1-1; D perhaps matches TRBD1 (5 bases). The sequence was collected from a female donor with early-stage non-small cell lung cancer. This sample comprised lung tumor tissue, obtained at surgery. The CDR3 loop reads CSARDKGWAEAFF. The CDR3 nucleotides read TGCAGTGCTAGAGATAAGGGGTGGGCTGAAGCTTTCTTT.